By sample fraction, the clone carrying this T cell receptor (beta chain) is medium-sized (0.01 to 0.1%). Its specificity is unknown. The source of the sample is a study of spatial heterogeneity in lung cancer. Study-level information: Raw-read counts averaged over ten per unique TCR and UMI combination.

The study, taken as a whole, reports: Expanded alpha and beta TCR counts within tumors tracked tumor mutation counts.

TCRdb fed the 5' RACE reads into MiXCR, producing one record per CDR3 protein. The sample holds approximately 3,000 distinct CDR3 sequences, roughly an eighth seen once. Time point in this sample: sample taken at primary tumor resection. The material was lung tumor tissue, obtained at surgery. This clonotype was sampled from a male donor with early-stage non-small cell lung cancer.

The CDR3: CASSFPTGTWNYGYTF. DNA of the CDR3: TGTGCCAGCAGTTTCCCGACAGGGACATGGAACTATGGCTACACCTTC. The chain employs TRBV28 and TRBJ1-2, with 7 bases identical to TRBD1. The junction had 9 bases not matched to a gene; V was cut back by 3 bases and J by 2 bases. Germline loops: CDR1 MDHEN, CDR2 SYDVKM. This CDR3 contains 16 residues.